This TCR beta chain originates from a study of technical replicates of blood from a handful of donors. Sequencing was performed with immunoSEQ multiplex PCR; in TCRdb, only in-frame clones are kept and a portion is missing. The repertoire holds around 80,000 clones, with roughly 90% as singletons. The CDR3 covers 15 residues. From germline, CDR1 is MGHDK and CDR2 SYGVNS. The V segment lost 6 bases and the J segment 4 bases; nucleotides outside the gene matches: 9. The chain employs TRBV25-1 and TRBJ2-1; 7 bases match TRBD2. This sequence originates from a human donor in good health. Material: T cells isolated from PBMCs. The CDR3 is CASSGLVPYYNEQFF. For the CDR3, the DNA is TGTGCCAGCAGCGGACTAGTTCCATATTACAATGAGCAGTTCTTC. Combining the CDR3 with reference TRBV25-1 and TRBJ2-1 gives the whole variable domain EADIYQTPRYLVIGTGKKITLECSQTMGHDKMYWYQQDPGMELHLIHYSYGVNSTEKGDLSSESTVSRIRTEHFPLTLESARPSHTSQYLCASSGLVPYYNEQFFGPGTRLTVL.